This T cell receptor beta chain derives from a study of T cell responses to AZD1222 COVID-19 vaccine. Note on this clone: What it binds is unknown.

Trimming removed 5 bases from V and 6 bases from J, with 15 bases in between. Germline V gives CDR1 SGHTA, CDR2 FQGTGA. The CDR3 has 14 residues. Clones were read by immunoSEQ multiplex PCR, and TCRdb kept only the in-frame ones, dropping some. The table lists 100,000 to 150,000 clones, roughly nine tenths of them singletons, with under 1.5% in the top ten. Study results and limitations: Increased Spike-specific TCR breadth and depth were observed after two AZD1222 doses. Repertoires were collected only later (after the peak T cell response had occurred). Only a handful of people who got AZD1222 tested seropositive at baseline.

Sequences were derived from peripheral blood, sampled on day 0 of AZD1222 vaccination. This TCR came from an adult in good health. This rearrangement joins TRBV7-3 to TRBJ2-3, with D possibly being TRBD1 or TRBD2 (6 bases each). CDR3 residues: CASSRGLTGDTQYF. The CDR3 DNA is TGTGCCAGCAGCCGGGGGCTCACGGGGGATACGCAGTATTTT.